This entry lists 4 T cell receptor beta chains sequenced from one sample in a study of CD8+ T cells in alopecia areata. cDNA prepared by RNA extraction and subsequent reverse transcription served as the template for sequencing. The table came from immunoSEQ multiplex PCR; TCRdb's copy has only in-frame clones and leaves some out. The repertoire holds 15,000 to 20,000 clones, with around three fifths as singletons. As to treatment: oral pan-JAK inhibitor, 5-10 mg twice daily. Patients with alopecia areata provided lesional scalp punch biopsies as well as peripheral blood. The sequencing here drew on skin, taken at week 4, from a patient treated with tofacitinib. Every receptor here comes from a human donor with alopecia areata.

This clone was seen only a few times. V is TRBV4-1 and J is TRBJ1-2, with 9 bases matching TRBD1. The CDR3 contains 15 residues. With V trimmed by 5 bases and J by 8 bases, 12 bases remained unmatched. The germline V gene has CDR1 MGHRA and CDR2 YSYEKL. The CDR3 coding sequence is TGCGCCAGCAGCTTTGCCGGGACAGGGTTTCAGGGCTACACCTTC. Translating it yields CASSFAGTGFQGYTF.

J is TRBJ1-3 and V is TRBV7-8, with unresolved D. Germline assignment: CDR1 SGHVS and CDR2 FQNEAQ. This CDR3 spans 15 amino acids. The V end was cut by 0 bases, the J end by 4 bases, with 10 bases between. Written as DNA, the CDR3 is TGTGCCAGCAGCTTAGCCTCCGACGCGGGAAACACCATATATTTT. It translates to CASSLASDAGNTIYF.

This clone came up a few times. J is TRBJ2-1 and V is TRBV9; 7 bases match TRBD2. Trimming at V came to 3 bases and at J to 3 bases, leaving 6 bases not matched to a gene. The CDR3 contains 15 residues. Germline loops: CDR1 SGDLS, CDR2 YYNGEE. CDR3 region: CASSARDYNYNEQFF. As DNA, the CDR3 is TGTGCCAGCAGCGCCCGGGACTACAACTACAATGAGCAGTTCTTC.

This clone came up once. The chain uses TRBV5-1 and TRBJ1-2; D possibly corresponds to TRBD1 (6 bases). V was trimmed by 0 bases and J by 0 bases, leaving 6 bases between them. The germline CDR1 and CDR2 sequences are SGHRS and YFSETQ. This CDR3 is 14 amino acids long. The CDR3 bases are TGCGCCAGCAGCTTGGAGGGGGCTAACTATGGCTACACCTTC. It encodes CASSLEGANYGYTF.